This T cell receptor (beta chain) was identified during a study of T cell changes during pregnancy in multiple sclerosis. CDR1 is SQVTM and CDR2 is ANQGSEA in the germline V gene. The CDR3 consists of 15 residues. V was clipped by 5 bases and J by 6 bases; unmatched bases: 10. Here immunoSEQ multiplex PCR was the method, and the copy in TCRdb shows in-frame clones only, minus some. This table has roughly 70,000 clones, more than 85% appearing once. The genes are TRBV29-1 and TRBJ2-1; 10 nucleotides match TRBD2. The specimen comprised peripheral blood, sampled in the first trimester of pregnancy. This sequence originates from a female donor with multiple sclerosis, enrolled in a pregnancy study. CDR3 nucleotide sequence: TGCAGCGTTATTCTAGCGGGAGTTCCCCCCAATGAGCAGTTCTTC. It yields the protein CSVILAGVPPNEQFF.